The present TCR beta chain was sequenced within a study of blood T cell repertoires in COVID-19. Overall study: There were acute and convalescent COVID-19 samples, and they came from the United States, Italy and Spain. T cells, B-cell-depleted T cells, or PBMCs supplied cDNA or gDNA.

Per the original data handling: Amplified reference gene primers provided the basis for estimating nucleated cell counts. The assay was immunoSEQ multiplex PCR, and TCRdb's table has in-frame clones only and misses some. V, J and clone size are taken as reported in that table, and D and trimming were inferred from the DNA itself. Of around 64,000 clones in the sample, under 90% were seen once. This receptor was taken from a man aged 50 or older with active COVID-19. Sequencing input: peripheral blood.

CDR3 sequence: CASSKVRGEGTGELFF. CDR3 nucleotide sequence: TGTGCCAGCAGCAAGGTGCGCGGGGAGGGGACCGGGGAGCTGTTTTTT. This sequence joins TRBV14 and TRBJ2-2; 7 bases fit TRBD2. CDR3 length: 16 amino acids. After removal of 5 bases from V and 5 bases from J, the junction contained 11 bases not matched to a gene. Germline CDR1 SGHDN, CDR2 FVKESK.